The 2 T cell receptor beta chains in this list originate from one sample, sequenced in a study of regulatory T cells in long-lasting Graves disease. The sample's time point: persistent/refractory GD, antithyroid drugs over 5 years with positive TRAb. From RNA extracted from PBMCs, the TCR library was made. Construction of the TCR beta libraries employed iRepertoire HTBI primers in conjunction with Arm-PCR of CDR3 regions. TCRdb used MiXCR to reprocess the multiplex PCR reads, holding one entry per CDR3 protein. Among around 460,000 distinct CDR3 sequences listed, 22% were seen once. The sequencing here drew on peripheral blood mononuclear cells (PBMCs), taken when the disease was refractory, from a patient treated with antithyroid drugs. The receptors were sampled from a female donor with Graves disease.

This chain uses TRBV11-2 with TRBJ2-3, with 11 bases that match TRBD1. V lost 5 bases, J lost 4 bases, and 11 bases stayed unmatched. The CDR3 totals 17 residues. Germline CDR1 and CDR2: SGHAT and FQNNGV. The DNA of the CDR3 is TGTGCCAGCAGCCCGCGCGGGGGACAGGGGGTACCAGATACGCAGTATTTT. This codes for CASSPRGGQGVPDTQYF.

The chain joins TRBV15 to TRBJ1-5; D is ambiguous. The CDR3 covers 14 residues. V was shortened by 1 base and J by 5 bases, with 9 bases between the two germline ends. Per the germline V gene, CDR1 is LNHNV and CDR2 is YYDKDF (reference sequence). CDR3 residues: CATSRVGGDQPQHF. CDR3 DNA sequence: TGTGCCACCAGCAGAGTAGGAGGAGATCAGCCCCAGCATTTT.